The 13 T cell receptor beta chains below were found in one sample sequenced in a study of cytotoxic CD8 clonotypes in ibrutinib-treated CLL. The data were produced by immunoSEQ multiplex PCR, yet TCRdb's version contains in-frame clones alone and is incomplete. The sample has some 92,000 clones, approximately 71% seen once. Sequenced here: PBMCs, sampled after 24 months of ibrutinib treatment. Receptor source: a human donor with chronic lymphocytic leukemia.

The gene calls are TRBV9 and TRBJ2-5; TRBD1 is a possible D gene (5 bases). CDR1 and CDR2 (germline): SGDLS, YYNGEE. The CDR3 contains 14 residues. V dropped 4 bases and J dropped 5 bases, with 15 bases sitting between them. This CDR3 reads CASSLSDKGETQYF. The CDR3 DNA reads TGTGCCAGCAGCCTCTCGGACAAGGGGGAGACCCAGTACTTC. Full variable domain (remainder filled in from reference TRBV9 and TRBJ2-5): DSGVTQTPKHLITATGQRVTLRCSPRSGDLSVYWYQQSLDQGLQFLIQYYNGEERAKGNILERFSAQQFPDLHSELNLSSLELGDSALYFCASSLSDKGETQYFGPGTRLLVL.

The chain couples TRBV28 to TRBJ1-1; D remains unclear. Germline CDR1 MDHEN, CDR2 SYDVKM. This CDR3 is 12 amino acids long. With 6 bases removed from V and 6 bases from J, the gap between germline ends came to 11 bases. The CDR3: CASRYGSSEAFF. CDR3 nucleotides: TGTGCCAGCAGATACGGTTCCTCTGAAGCTTTCTTT.

Only a few counts were recorded for this clone. The CDR3 nucleotides are TGTGCCAGCAGCGTGGGACAGTTGGAGACCCAGTACTTC. It specifies CASSVGQLETQYF. The V call is TRBV5-4, the J call TRBJ2-5; TRBD1 matches at 7 bases. Germline CDR1 is SGHNT and CDR2 is YYREEE (reference sequence). The CDR3 covers 13 residues. Trimming removed 4 bases from V and 5 bases from J; junction bases left unmatched: 5.

The V gene is TRBV18, the J gene TRBJ1-1; maybe TRBD1 (6 bases). There are 13 residues in the CDR3. Germline V CDR1 and CDR2: KGHSH, LQKENI. V shed 8 bases and J shed 0 bases, with 10 bases lying between them. The CDR3 loop is CASQTGMNTEAFF. The CDR3 DNA is TGTGCCAGCCAGACAGGTATGAACACTGAAGCTTTCTTT.

The genes are TRBV30 and TRBJ2-5; 7 bases line up with TRBD1. CDR1 is GTSNPN and CDR2 is SVGIG in the germline V gene (reference sequence). The length of the CDR3 is 13 residues. The V segment lost 1 base and the J segment 2 bases; nucleotides outside the gene matches: 1. In DNA form, the CDR3 reads TGTGCCTGGAGTGGGGGACAGCAAGAGACCCAGTACTTC. This translates into CAWSGGQQETQYF.

The chain recombines TRBV11-2 with TRBJ2-4; perhaps TRBD1 as D (6 bases). This CDR3 is built from 15 residues. Germline V gene sequence: CDR1 SGHAT, CDR2 FQNNGV. V lost 5 bases to trimming and J lost 1 base, with 12 bases between them. The DNA of the CDR3 is TGTGCCAGCAGCAGCACCACAGGGGCCAAAAACATTCAGTACTTC. Translating gives CASSSTTGAKNIQYF. Full variable domain (rest looked up from reference TRBV11-2 and TRBJ2-4): EAGVAQSPRYKIIEKRQSVAFWCNPISGHATLYWYQQILGQGPKLLIQFQNNGVVDDSQLPKDRFSAERLKGVDSTLKIQPAKLEDSAVYLCASSSTTGAKNIQYFGAGTRLSVL.

This chain joins TRBV28 and TRBJ2-5; 8 bases fit TRBD2. Per the germline V gene, CDR1 is MDHEN and CDR2 is SYDVKM. The CDR3 loop spans 14 amino acids. The V gene end was trimmed by 7 bases and the J gene end by 2 bases; junction bases not matched to a gene: 6. The CDR3 reads CASNWREAQETQYF. CDR3 in DNA: TGTGCCAGCAACTGGCGGGAGGCACAAGAGACCCAGTACTTC.

The chain joins TRBV7-6 to TRBJ1-1; 7 nucleotides align to TRBD1. CDR1 is SGHVS, CDR2 FNYEAQ, per germline. The CDR3 has 14 residues. Trimming cost V 5 bases and J 7 bases; bases outside gene matches: 10. CDR3 sequence reads: CASSPQTGMVEAFF. The CDR3 DNA sequence: TGTGCCAGCAGCCCACAGACAGGGATGGTTGAAGCTTTCTTT.

The rearrangement uses TRBV6-6 and TRBJ1-2; weak D call: TRBD1 (5 bases). Germline V gene data show CDR1 as MNHNY and CDR2 as SVGAGI (reference sequence). Trimming shortened V by 2 bases and J by 4 bases, and 11 bases separated the two germline ends. CDR3 length: 14 amino acids. Here the CDR3 DNA reads TGTGCCAGCAGTTACGTCGCGGGGACCTATGGCTACACCTTC. This encodes CASSYVAGTYGYTF.

V usage is TRBV9 and J usage is TRBJ1-1; D may be TRBD1 (6 bases). Germline V gives CDR1 SGDLS, CDR2 YYNGEE. The CDR3 covers 18 residues. V was pared by 0 bases and J by 0 bases, with 18 bases between. The CDR3 loop is CASSVGPQGGQVNTEAFF. In DNA form, the CDR3 reads TGTGCCAGCAGCGTAGGCCCTCAAGGGGGACAAGTGAACACTGAAGCTTTCTTT.

In its sample, this clone was seen once. The V call is TRBV10-3, the J call TRBJ2-1; TRBD2 matches 8 bases. This CDR3 region has 16 residues. The V gene's germline CDR1 is ENHRY and CDR2 SYGVKD. J was trimmed by 0 bases and V by 0 bases; bases with no gene match: 1. CDR3 loop: CAISESSGTSYNEQFF. The CDR3 DNA sequence: TGTGCCATCAGTGAGTCTAGCGGGACCTCCTACAATGAGCAGTTCTTC.

This CDR3 reads CSVSRDLLQTQYF. The CDR3 bases are TGCAGCGTGAGCCGGGACCTTCTCCAAACGCAGTATTTT. The chain combines TRBV29-1 with TRBJ2-3; D could derive from TRBD1 or TRBD2 (5 bases each). The CDR3 runs 13 residues. V was clipped by 6 bases and J by 9 bases, with 19 bases between them. Per germline, CDR1 SQVTM and CDR2 ANQGSEA.

Written as DNA, the CDR3 is TGTGCCCCACCGGACAGAACCTACGAGCAGTACTTC. It codes for CAPPDRTYEQYF. J is TRBJ2-7 and V is TRBV2; possible D gene TRBD1, 6 bases. Trimming removed 11 bases from V and 2 bases from J, with 13 bases in between. The CDR3 extends over 12 amino acids. In germline, CDR1 is SNHLY, CDR2 FYNNEI.